Listed below are T cell receptor beta chains from one sample, sequenced in a study of control samples from healthy donors and cancer patients. The table came from immunoSEQ multiplex PCR; TCRdb's copy has only in-frame clones and leaves some out. This sample has nearly 200,000 clones; about 90% occur once, and the top ten carry less than 2%. Sequencing was performed on blood. The receptor set was obtained from a man aged 25-45 years in good health. CDR3s include the opening cysteine and the closing phenylalanine or tryptophan. A D gene is named only where the DNA matches it firmly. Size is omitted from some rows. Given values are once, few, many or a class for expanded clones.

J,size,D,V,CDR3,DNA
TRBJ2-7,-,-,TRBV6-4,CASSEKSEGGDEQYF,TGTGCCAGCAGTGAAAAATCGGAGGGCGGCGACGAGCAGTACTTC
TRBJ1-6,-,-,TRBV19,CASKYLGSNSPLHF,TGTGCCAGTAAATACCTAGGAAGTAATTCACCCCTCCACTTT
TRBJ2-2,once,-,TRBV6-5,CASSYPGLELFF,TGTGCCAGCAGTTACCCGGGGTTGGAGCTGTTTTTT
TRBJ1-4,-,-,TRBV2,CASSDVVNEKLFF,TGTGCCAGCAGTGATGTGGTGAATGAAAAACTGTTTTTT
TRBJ1-3,-,-,TRBV3-1/TRBV3-2,CASSQFPPDNRSPGNTIYF,TGTGCCAGCAGCCAATTCCCCCCGGATAACAGGTCCCCTGGAAACACCATATATTTT
TRBJ1-5,-,TRBD1,TRBV24-1,CATHRGDGQPQHF,TGTGCCACTCACAGGGGCGACGGACAGCCCCAGCATTTT
TRBJ2-2,once,-,TRBV5-1,CASSLAVSGNTGELFF,TGCGCCAGCAGCTTGGCTGTTAGCGGGAACACCGGGGAGCTGTTTTTT
TRBJ2-2,-,-,TRBV6-5,CASSYSRSGELFF,TGTGCCAGCAGTTACTCGAGATCCGGGGAGCTGTTTTTT
TRBJ2-2,-,-,TRBV19,CASSIPGASTGELFF,TGTGCCAGTAGTATTCCGGGGGCCAGCACCGGGGAGCTGTTTTTT
TRBJ2-1,-,-,TRBV5-1,CASSLDGGRGDEQFF,TGCGCCAGCAGCCTGGATGGGGGCAGGGGTGATGAGCAGTTCTTC
TRBJ1-6,once,-,TRBV6-1,CASSEGGSPLHF,TGTGCCAGCAGTGAGGGGGGGTCACCCCTCCACTTT
TRBJ2-1,-,TRBD2,TRBV6-4,CASSTSGTTYNEQFF,TGTGCCAGCAGTACTTCCGGGACTACCTACAATGAGCAGTTCTTC
TRBJ1-5,-,-,TRBV15,CATSRDRVRAQPQHF,TGTGCCACCAGCAGAGATCGGGTGAGGGCTCAGCCCCAGCATTTT
TRBJ1-3,-,-,TRBV5-6,CASSLFGVAIGNTIYF,TGTGCCAGCAGCTTGTTCGGGGTAGCGATTGGAAACACCATATATTTT
TRBJ2-3,-,-,TRBV30,CAWSMRSTDTQYF,TGTGCCTGGAGTATGAGGAGCACAGATACGCAGTATTTT
TRBJ2-7,-,-,TRBV30,CAWSTASSTGQYF,TGTGCCTGGAGCACCGCCTCGAGCACGGGGCAGTACTTC
TRBJ2-7,-,TRBD2,TRBV7-2,CASSLDLAGLNEQYF,TGTGCCAGCAGCTTAGATCTAGCGGGGTTGAACGAGCAGTACTTC
TRBJ1-1,-,-,TRBV7-9,CASSLGVRRGGRSDTEAFF,TGTGCCAGCAGCTTAGGGGTTAGAAGGGGGGGTCGGTCGGACACTGAAGCTTTCTTT
TRBJ1-2,few,-,TRBV24-1,CATSEHPSGGGNFGYTF,TGTGCCACCAGTGAACACCCCTCCGGCGGGGGAAACTTTGGCTACACCTTC
TRBJ2-1,-,TRBD2,TRBV2,CASQRGSDYNEQFF,TGTGCCAGCCAGCGGGGGAGCGACTACAATGAGCAGTTCTTC
TRBJ2-7,-,-,TRBV19,CASSIERRQADEQYF,TGTGCCAGTAGTATTGAAAGGAGACAGGCGGACGAGCAGTACTTC
TRBJ1-6,-,-,TRBV6-5,CASSSWGRSYNSPLHF,TGTGCCAGCAGTTCTTGGGGGCGCTCCTATAATTCACCCCTCCACTTT
TRBJ2-1,-,-,TRBV27,CASSLRGVVNEQFF,TGTGCCAGCAGTTTACGAGGGGTGGTTAATGAGCAGTTCTTC
TRBJ2-3,-,-,TRBV4-2,CASSQRTEGGPTDTQYF,TGTGCCAGCAGCCAAAGGACAGAGGGGGGACCCACAGATACGCAGTATTTT
TRBJ1-1,-,-,TRBV5-1,CASSAGFNTEAFF,TGCGCCAGCAGCGCCGGATTTAACACTGAAGCTTTCTTT